The present T cell receptor (beta chain) was sequenced within a study of CD8+ T cells in alopecia areata. On the study more broadly: Among treated patients, oral tofacitinib was administered at 5 to 10 mg twice daily. Overall study results and limits: Scalp clonality, along with expanded CD8+ clones among the top 100, was significantly decreased by tofacitinib.

Germline loops: CDR1 WSHSY, CDR2 SAAADI. V was clipped by 3 bases and J by 5 bases; unmatched bases: 7. There are 15 residues in the CDR3. TCR sequencing used cDNA made by reverse transcription of extracted RNA. Here immunoSEQ multiplex PCR was the method, and the copy in TCRdb shows in-frame clones only, minus some. Of 80,000 to 95,000 clones in the sample, around 44% are singletons; the top ten hold less than 20%. The treatment is: oral pan-JAK inhibitor, 5-10 mg twice daily. Points on this clone: Its cognate antigen is unknown.

The material was CD8+ T cells sorted from blood, obtained at week 24, from a patient treated with tofacitinib. This receptor was obtained from a human donor with alopecia areata. V and J are TRBV10-2 and TRBJ2-5; TRBD1 aligns across 9 bases. The CDR3 region has the DNA TGCGCCAGCAGTGATGGACAGGGGCGGGATGAGACCCAGTACTTC. Translated: CASSDGQGRDETQYF.